What follows is one T cell receptor beta chain and its context. Its target is not known. V lost 0 bases to trimming and J lost 0 bases, with 10 bases between them. Germline lookup yields CDR1 SGDLS and CDR2 YYNGEE. This CDR3 contains 16 residues. In the PCR, 60 Vbeta and 13 Jbeta primers were used. Sequencing used immunoSEQ multiplex PCR; TCRdb keeps in-frame clones, though not all of them. The sample shows roughly 100,000 clones, roughly 67% of them seen only once. This record belongs to a study of cytomegalovirus exposure and HLA in healthy donors. Study findings and constraints: A later analysis by the authors found several of the most significant clusters apparently linked to common viral pathogens.

V gene TRBV9 combines with J gene TRBJ2-1, with TRBD2 as a possible D gene (7 bases). The sample comprised PBMCs. The clonotype was recovered from a woman aged 45-65 years in good health and CMV-seropositive. The CDR3 reads CASSVEGGSSYNEQFF. As DNA, the CDR3 is TGTGCCAGCAGCGTAGAGGGGGGGAGCTCCTACAATGAGCAGTTCTTC.